This T cell receptor beta chain was retrieved from a study of blood T cells in healthy people across ages. The CDR3 covers 13 residues. Per the germline V gene, CDR1 is MNHEY and CDR2 is SVGAGI. V shed 8 bases and J shed 0 bases, with 10 bases lying between them. Extraction yielded at least 5 micrograms of total RNA per sample. For the second PCR, which ran for about 6 to 11 cycles, a sample-barcoded 5' primer and a J-beta primer mix were used. Every sample returned 2.5 million or more CDR3-containing paired-end reads. Each CDR3 protein is one row after TCRdb ran MiXCR on the 5' RACE reads. The table records over 1,500,000 distinct CDR3 sequences, around 42% of them present only once.

What was sequenced was blood. This TCR came from a human donor in good health. This rearrangement joins TRBV6-5 to TRBJ2-5; a possible D gene is TRBD2 (5 bases). The CDR3 sequence: CASGGENQETQYF. As DNA, the CDR3 is TGTGCCAGCGGAGGAGAGAACCAAGAGACCCAGTACTTC.